A selection of T cell receptor beta chains follows, all from one sample in a study of T-cell reconstitution after alpha-beta-depleted transplantation in children. Each CDR3 protein gets one entry after TCRdb re-called the PCR reads with MiXCR. The repertoire holds more than 450,000 distinct CDR3 sequences, with 15% to 20% as singletons. Sample: PBMCs from the stem cell graft donor, taken from the stem cell graft. The source is a human donor who donated a stem cell graft to a child with acute lymphoblastic leukemia. Both conserved end residues are part of each CDR3. Fields, in order: CDR3 DNA, CDR3 protein, CDR3 length, V gene, D gene, clone size, J gene. A D gene is named only where the DNA matches it firmly. The size field is filled for only some rows; it gives once, few, many or a size class.

CDR3nt: TGTGCCAGCAGCCTCCGGGGTACGCAGTATTTT
CDR3aa: CASSLRGTQYF
len: 11
v_gene: TRBV7-2
d_gene: NA
abundance: few
j_gene: TRBJ2-3

CDR3nt: TGTGCCAGCAGCTTAGCGATTCAGGCTATCACTAGCACAGATACGCAGTATTTT
CDR3aa: CASSLAIQAITSTDTQYF
len: 18
v_gene: TRBV7-6
d_gene: NA
abundance: NA
j_gene: TRBJ2-3

CDR3nt: TGCGCCGGCAGCTTGGTGGGGGGAGCCTTCTCTGGGGCCAACGTCCTGACTTTC
CDR3aa: CAGSLVGGAFSGANVLTF
len: 18
v_gene: TRBV5-1
d_gene: NA
abundance: NA
j_gene: TRBJ2-6

CDR3nt: TGTGCCAGCAGCCCGCTTGGGACAGGGAGAATGAACACTGAAGCTTTCTTT
CDR3aa: CASSPLGTGRMNTEAFF
len: 17
v_gene: TRBV7-2
d_gene: TRBD1
abundance: NA
j_gene: TRBJ1-1

CDR3nt: TGTGCCAGCAGCAGGGACCGAAAGTTCTTC
CDR3aa: CASSRDRKFF
len: 10
v_gene: TRBV7-6
d_gene: NA
abundance: NA
j_gene: TRBJ2-1

CDR3nt: TGTGCCAGCAGCACAGGACTAGCGCGTAACACGCAGTATTTT
CDR3aa: CASSTGLARNTQYF
len: 14
v_gene: TRBV7-2
d_gene: TRBD2
abundance: few
j_gene: TRBJ2-3

CDR3nt: TGCGCCAGCAGCTCACCAAGGGGGACAGGGACACACAATGAGCAGTTCTTC
CDR3aa: CASSSPRGTGTHNEQFF
len: 17
v_gene: TRBV4-1
d_gene: TRBD1
abundance: NA
j_gene: TRBJ2-1

CDR3nt: TGTGCCACCAGTGATCCGGCCGCAGCGGGGGGCACAGATACGCAGTATTTT
CDR3aa: CATSDPAAAGGTDTQYF
len: 17
v_gene: TRBV24-1
d_gene: TRBD2
abundance: NA
j_gene: TRBJ2-3

CDR3nt: TGCAGTGCTAGAGGACAGGGAAACAATCAGCCCCAGCATTTT
CDR3aa: CSARGQGNNQPQHF
len: 14
v_gene: TRBV20-1
d_gene: TRBD1
abundance: few
j_gene: TRBJ1-5

CDR3nt: TGTGCCAGCAGTATCTCTAGCGGGAGGGCCTGGAATGAGCAGTTCTTC
CDR3aa: CASSISSGRAWNEQFF
len: 16
v_gene: TRBV6-1
d_gene: TRBD2
abundance: NA
j_gene: TRBJ2-1

CDR3nt: TGTGCCAGCAGTGTCTTACAGGGAGGGAACAGCAATCAGCCCCAGCATTTT
CDR3aa: CASSVLQGGNSNQPQHF
len: 17
v_gene: TRBV2
d_gene: NA
abundance: few
j_gene: TRBJ1-5

CDR3nt: TGTGCCAGCAGGCCGCAGGGTGGGGGAACAGATACGCAGTATTTT
CDR3aa: CASRPQGGGTDTQYF
len: 15
v_gene: TRBV28
d_gene: NA
abundance: few
j_gene: TRBJ2-3

CDR3nt: TGTGCCAGCAGCTTTCGGGATAGGGGGGGCACCTCTGGGGCCAACGTCCTGACTTTC
CDR3aa: CASSFRDRGGTSGANVLTF
len: 19
v_gene: TRBV11-2
d_gene: NA
abundance: many
j_gene: TRBJ2-6

CDR3nt: TGCAGTGCCCCGAAACAGGGGGTGAACACTGAAGCTTTCTTT
CDR3aa: CSAPKQGVNTEAFF
len: 14
v_gene: TRBV20-1
d_gene: TRBD1
abundance: few
j_gene: TRBJ1-1

CDR3nt: TGCAGCGTGATGACAGGGGCCGAGCAGTACTTC
CDR3aa: CSVMTGAEQYF
len: 11
v_gene: TRBV29-1
d_gene: TRBD1
abundance: many
j_gene: TRBJ2-7

CDR3nt: TGTGCCAGCAGAAAGGTCACCGGGGAGCTGTTTTTT
CDR3aa: CASRKVTGELFF
len: 12
v_gene: TRBV2
d_gene: NA
abundance: few
j_gene: TRBJ2-2

CDR3nt: TGCGCCAGCAGCGACAGGGGAGAAGGGCACACCATATATTTT
CDR3aa: CASSDRGEGHTIYF
len: 14
v_gene: TRBV5-1
d_gene: TRBD1
abundance: few
j_gene: TRBJ1-3

CDR3nt: TGTGCCAGCACCGATCGGGGCACAGATACGCAGTATTTT
CDR3aa: CASTDRGTDTQYF
len: 13
v_gene: TRBV6-6
d_gene: NA
abundance: NA
j_gene: TRBJ2-3

CDR3nt: TGTGCCAGCAGTTACTTCACAGGGGGCGACGAGCAGTACTTC
CDR3aa: CASSYFTGGDEQYF
len: 14
v_gene: TRBV6-5
d_gene: TRBD1
abundance: NA
j_gene: TRBJ2-7

CDR3nt: TGCAGTGCTAGTCTGAACCGGGGGAGGGAGGGCTACACCTTC
CDR3aa: CSASLNRGREGYTF
len: 14
v_gene: TRBV20-1
d_gene: NA
abundance: few
j_gene: TRBJ1-2

CDR3nt: TGTGCCAGCAGTGAATTAGAGGGGACGTATGAGCAGTTCTTC
CDR3aa: CASSELEGTYEQFF
len: 14
v_gene: TRBV25-1
d_gene: NA
abundance: NA
j_gene: TRBJ2-1

CDR3nt: TGTGCCAGCAGCCCGGCAGCGAACACCGGGGAGCTGTTTTTT
CDR3aa: CASSPAANTGELFF
len: 14
v_gene: TRBV27
d_gene: NA
abundance: NA
j_gene: TRBJ2-2

CDR3nt: TGTGCCAATCTCGACCGTAACACCGGGGAGCTGTTTTTT
CDR3aa: CANLDRNTGELFF
len: 13
v_gene: TRBV28
d_gene: NA
abundance: NA
j_gene: TRBJ2-2

CDR3nt: TGTGCCAGCAGCCAGCCGTCAGGAGGGTCAGAGACCCAGTACTTC
CDR3aa: CASSQPSGGSETQYF
len: 15
v_gene: TRBV3-1
d_gene: NA
abundance: few
j_gene: TRBJ2-5

CDR3nt: TGTGCCAGCGCTAGGTACGAGCAGTACTTC
CDR3aa: CASARYEQYF
len: 10
v_gene: TRBV6-1
d_gene: NA
abundance: few
j_gene: TRBJ2-7

CDR3nt: TGTGCCAGCGGTACCTTGGACGTCGCACCCCTCCACTTT
CDR3aa: CASGTLDVAPLHF
len: 13
v_gene: TRBV7-9
d_gene: NA
abundance: NA
j_gene: TRBJ1-6

CDR3nt: TGCAGTGCTAGAGGGACAGGGGCTCTGTATCAGCCCCAGCATTTT
CDR3aa: CSARGTGALYQPQHF
len: 15
v_gene: TRBV20-1
d_gene: TRBD1
abundance: few
j_gene: TRBJ1-5

CDR3nt: TGTGCCAGTACCCCGACGAGTGCCCTGGGGGCCGCACCGGAAGCTTTCTTT
CDR3aa: CASTPTSALGAAPEAFF
len: 17
v_gene: TRBV19
d_gene: NA
abundance: NA
j_gene: TRBJ1-1

CDR3nt: TGTGCCAGTAGTATCGGTACAGGGAGAACTGAAGCTTTCTTT
CDR3aa: CASSIGTGRTEAFF
len: 14
v_gene: TRBV19
d_gene: NA
abundance: few
j_gene: TRBJ1-1

CDR3nt: TGTGCCAGCAGTTACTCCCAGTATCAGCCCCAGCATTTT
CDR3aa: CASSYSQYQPQHF
len: 13
v_gene: TRBV6-5
d_gene: NA
abundance: few
j_gene: TRBJ1-5

CDR3nt: TGTGCCAGCAGCTCCCCCGGGGCCCTTTTCACTGAAGCTTTCTTT
CDR3aa: CASSSPGALFTEAFF
len: 15
v_gene: TRBV7-8
d_gene: NA
abundance: NA
j_gene: TRBJ1-1

CDR3nt: TGTGCCAGCAGCGACTCCGGGACAGGGGTTGTAGACGGGGAGCTGTTTTTT
CDR3aa: CASSDSGTGVVDGELFF
len: 17
v_gene: TRBV9
d_gene: TRBD1
abundance: NA
j_gene: TRBJ2-2

CDR3nt: TGTGCCAGCAGCTTGATTCTGAAAAGAGGGGATACGCAGTATTTT
CDR3aa: CASSLILKRGDTQYF
len: 15
v_gene: TRBV5-5
d_gene: NA
abundance: once
j_gene: TRBJ2-3

CDR3nt: TGTGCCAGCAGCACCCTGGCGGGAAACACCATATATTTT
CDR3aa: CASSTLAGNTIYF
len: 13
v_gene: TRBV3-1
d_gene: NA
abundance: NA
j_gene: TRBJ1-3

CDR3nt: TGTGCCAGCGGGCTAGCGGGAGGGCCGTACAATGAGCAGTTCTTC
CDR3aa: CASGLAGGPYNEQFF
len: 15
v_gene: TRBV27
d_gene: TRBD2
abundance: many
j_gene: TRBJ2-1

CDR3nt: TGTGCCAGCACCCCGCCCCCACAGGGAAACAATGAGCAGTTCTTC
CDR3aa: CASTPPPQGNNEQFF
len: 15
v_gene: TRBV7-9
d_gene: NA
abundance: NA
j_gene: TRBJ2-1

CDR3nt: TGCGCCAGCAGCCGCACAGCGGGTGGTGGCGAGCAGTACTTC
CDR3aa: CASSRTAGGGEQYF
len: 14
v_gene: TRBV4-1
d_gene: NA
abundance: few
j_gene: TRBJ2-7

CDR3nt: TGTGCCAGCAGTTACGGGTGGGCAGACACCGGGGAGCTGTTTTTT
CDR3aa: CASSYGWADTGELFF
len: 15
v_gene: TRBV6-5
d_gene: NA
abundance: NA
j_gene: TRBJ2-2

CDR3nt: TGCAGCGTTCAGGACCCGTTCGGGGAGCAGTTCTTC
CDR3aa: CSVQDPFGEQFF
len: 12
v_gene: TRBV29-1
d_gene: NA
abundance: few
j_gene: TRBJ2-1

CDR3nt: TGCGCCAGCAGCTTACCCGAGACCCAGTACTTC
CDR3aa: CASSLPETQYF
len: 11
v_gene: TRBV5-1
d_gene: NA
abundance: few
j_gene: TRBJ2-5

CDR3nt: TGTGCCAGCAGTGCCCGGGACCGCGGTTACGAGCAGTACTTC
CDR3aa: CASSARDRGYEQYF
len: 14
v_gene: TRBV12-3/TRBV12-4
d_gene: NA
abundance: many
j_gene: TRBJ2-7

CDR3nt: TGCGCCAGCAGCTTGGACGGTTGGGGGAACATTCAGTACTTC
CDR3aa: CASSLDGWGNIQYF
len: 14
v_gene: TRBV5-1
d_gene: NA
abundance: NA
j_gene: TRBJ2-4

CDR3nt: TGTGCCACCAGCAAAGACAGACAGGGGGGGAACACCGGGGAGCTGTTTTTT
CDR3aa: CATSKDRQGGNTGELFF
len: 17
v_gene: TRBV24-1
d_gene: TRBD1
abundance: NA
j_gene: TRBJ2-2

CDR3nt: TGTGCCAGCATCCTTGGGGCTGAAGCTTTCTTT
CDR3aa: CASILGAEAFF
len: 11
v_gene: TRBV12-3/TRBV12-4
d_gene: NA
abundance: NA
j_gene: TRBJ1-1

CDR3nt: TGTGCCAGTAACGACGCGGAAAAACTGTTTTTT
CDR3aa: CASNDAEKLFF
len: 11
v_gene: TRBV19
d_gene: NA
abundance: NA
j_gene: TRBJ1-4

CDR3nt: TGTGCCAGCAGTTACTTGGGGAATGAGCAGTTCTTC
CDR3aa: CASSYLGNEQFF
len: 12
v_gene: TRBV6-6
d_gene: NA
abundance: many
j_gene: TRBJ2-1